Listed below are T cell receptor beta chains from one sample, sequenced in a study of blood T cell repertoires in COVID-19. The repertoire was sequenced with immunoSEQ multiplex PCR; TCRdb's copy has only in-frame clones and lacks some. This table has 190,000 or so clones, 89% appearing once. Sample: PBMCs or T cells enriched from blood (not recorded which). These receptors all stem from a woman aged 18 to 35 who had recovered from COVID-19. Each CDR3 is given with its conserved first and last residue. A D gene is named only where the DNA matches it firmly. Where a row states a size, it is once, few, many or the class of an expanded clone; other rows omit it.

CDR3 protein: CASSSGQYNEKLFF; CDR3 DNA: TGCGCCAGCAGCTCCGGACAGTATAATGAAAAACTGTTTTTT; clone size: NA; J gene: TRBJ1-4; D gene: NA; V gene: TRBV5-1
CDR3 protein: CASSRGRGSNNEQFF; CDR3 DNA: TGTGCCAGTAGTAGGGGGAGGGGGTCCAACAATGAGCAGTTCTTC; clone size: NA; J gene: TRBJ2-1; D gene: NA; V gene: TRBV19
CDR3 protein: CASIWADTEAFF; CDR3 DNA: TGTGCCAGCATTTGGGCAGACACTGAAGCTTTCTTT; clone size: NA; J gene: TRBJ1-1; D gene: NA; V gene: TRBV6-5
CDR3 protein: CASSVSGSGSPLHF; CDR3 DNA: TGTGCCAGCAGTGTGTCAGGGAGCGGGTCACCCCTCCACTTT; clone size: NA; J gene: TRBJ1-6; D gene: NA; V gene: TRBV2
CDR3 protein: CASTPPGRGLSGYTF; CDR3 DNA: TGCGCCAGCACCCCCCCCGGGCGGGGTTTGAGTGGCTACACCTTC; clone size: NA; J gene: TRBJ1-2; D gene: NA; V gene: TRBV5-1
CDR3 protein: CAISGAGDNEQFF; CDR3 DNA: TGTGCCATCAGTGGAGCGGGGGACAATGAGCAGTTCTTC; clone size: NA; J gene: TRBJ2-1; D gene: TRBD2; V gene: TRBV10-3
CDR3 protein: CATSDSTAYNEQFF; CDR3 DNA: TGTGCCACCAGTGACTCGACAGCTTACAATGAGCAGTTCTTC; clone size: NA; J gene: TRBJ2-1; D gene: NA; V gene: TRBV24-1
CDR3 protein: CASSQGSGDTEAFF; CDR3 DNA: TGTGCCAGCAGCCAAGGGAGCGGGGACACTGAAGCTTTCTTT; clone size: NA; J gene: TRBJ1-1; D gene: NA; V gene: TRBV4-2
CDR3 protein: CASSYSPEGQPQHF; CDR3 DNA: TGTGCCAGCAGTTACTCCCCGGAGGGCCAGCCCCAGCATTTT; clone size: NA; J gene: TRBJ1-5; D gene: NA; V gene: TRBV6-2/TRBV6-3
CDR3 protein: CASSLASGGDQPQHF; CDR3 DNA: TGTGCCAGCAGCTTAGCATCGGGGGGGGATCAGCCCCAGCATTTT; clone size: once; J gene: TRBJ1-5; D gene: NA; V gene: TRBV7-9
CDR3 protein: CASSRRQGGTDTQYF; CDR3 DNA: TGCGCCAGCAGTCGGCGACAGGGGGGCACAGATACGCAGTATTTT; clone size: NA; J gene: TRBJ2-3; D gene: TRBD1; V gene: TRBV10-2
CDR3 protein: CAISGTRGDSYNEQFF; CDR3 DNA: TGTGCCATCAGTGGGACCCGCGGGGACAGCTACAATGAGCAGTTCTTC; clone size: once; J gene: TRBJ2-1; D gene: NA; V gene: TRBV10-3
CDR3 protein: CTSSRQGGIYEQYF; CDR3 DNA: TGCACCAGCAGCAGACAGGGGGGTATCTACGAGCAGTACTTC; clone size: NA; J gene: TRBJ2-7; D gene: NA; V gene: TRBV1
CDR3 protein: CASSTGQDYTGELFF; CDR3 DNA: TGTGCCAGTAGTACCGGACAGGATTACACCGGGGAGCTGTTTTTT; clone size: NA; J gene: TRBJ2-2; D gene: TRBD1; V gene: TRBV19
CDR3 protein: CASSFRAGGPGEAFF; CDR3 DNA: TGTGCCAGCAGTTTTAGGGCAGGGGGGCCTGGTGAAGCTTTCTTT; clone size: NA; J gene: TRBJ1-1; D gene: TRBD1; V gene: TRBV27
CDR3 protein: CASSKTNYGYTF; CDR3 DNA: TGTGCCAGCAGTAAGACAAACTATGGCTACACCTTC; clone size: NA; J gene: TRBJ1-2; D gene: NA; V gene: TRBV6-5
CDR3 protein: CASSPRTDHLNAFF; CDR3 DNA: TGTGCCAGCAGCCCCCGGACAGACCATTTGAACGCTTTCTTT; clone size: NA; J gene: TRBJ1-1; D gene: NA; V gene: TRBV9
CDR3 protein: CASSSIAAGGDTQYF; CDR3 DNA: TGTGCCAGCAGTTCCATTGCGGCAGGGGGAGATACGCAGTATTTT; clone size: NA; J gene: TRBJ2-3; D gene: TRBD1; V gene: TRBV28
CDR3 protein: CASSFGGNNEKLFF; CDR3 DNA: TGTGCCAGCAGCTTCGGGGGTAATAATGAAAAACTGTTTTTT; clone size: NA; J gene: TRBJ1-4; D gene: NA; V gene: TRBV7-9
CDR3 protein: CASSLVRTGRNEKLFF; CDR3 DNA: TGTGCCAGCAGCTTAGTTCGGACAGGCCGTAATGAAAAACTGTTTTTT; clone size: NA; J gene: TRBJ1-4; D gene: TRBD1; V gene: TRBV13
CDR3 protein: CASSEPGLAADTQYF; CDR3 DNA: TGTGCCAGCAGCGAGCCGGGACTAGCGGCTGATACGCAGTATTTT; clone size: NA; J gene: TRBJ2-3; D gene: TRBD2; V gene: TRBV7-9
CDR3 protein: CASTKGLADTDTQYF; CDR3 DNA: TGTGCCAGCACTAAGGGACTAGCCGACACAGATACGCAGTATTTT; clone size: once; J gene: TRBJ2-3; D gene: TRBD2; V gene: TRBV27
CDR3 protein: CASTLPVGQGLNYGYTF; CDR3 DNA: TGTGCCAGCACCCTGCCAGTCGGACAGGGCCTAAACTATGGCTACACCTTC; clone size: few; J gene: TRBJ1-2; D gene: TRBD1; V gene: TRBV5-6
CDR3 protein: CAWSVSGDEQYF; CDR3 DNA: TGTGCCTGGAGTGTATCAGGGGACGAGCAGTACTTC; clone size: NA; J gene: TRBJ2-7; D gene: NA; V gene: TRBV30
CDR3 protein: CASSLGQAYNEQFF; CDR3 DNA: TGTGCCAGCAGCTTAGGACAGGCCTACAATGAGCAGTTCTTC; clone size: NA; J gene: TRBJ2-1; D gene: NA; V gene: TRBV7-9
CDR3 protein: CASSIGDRDSNQPQHF; CDR3 DNA: TGTGCCAGCAGCATCGGGGACAGGGATAGCAATCAGCCCCAGCATTTT; clone size: NA; J gene: TRBJ1-5; D gene: TRBD1; V gene: TRBV7-9
CDR3 protein: CASSLAGLAAETQYF; CDR3 DNA: TGCGCCAGCAGCTTGGCCGGATTAGCCGCAGAGACCCAGTACTTC; clone size: NA; J gene: TRBJ2-5; D gene: NA; V gene: TRBV5-1
CDR3 protein: CASSYQGQNIQYF; CDR3 DNA: TGTGCCAGCAGTTACCAGGGGCAAAACATTCAGTACTTC; clone size: NA; J gene: TRBJ2-4; D gene: NA; V gene: TRBV6-5
CDR3 protein: CASRDRDRIHF; CDR3 DNA: TGTGCCAGCAGGGACCGGGACAGGATACACTTC; clone size: NA; J gene: TRBJ2-7; D gene: TRBD1; V gene: TRBV28
CDR3 protein: CASKESGGMDTQYF; CDR3 DNA: TGTGCCAGCAAAGAGTCGGGGGGGATGGATACGCAGTATTTT; clone size: NA; J gene: TRBJ2-3; D gene: TRBD2; V gene: TRBV2
CDR3 protein: CSASTMGQNNQPQHF; CDR3 DNA: TGCAGTGCTAGTACTATGGGACAGAACAATCAGCCCCAGCATTTT; clone size: NA; J gene: TRBJ1-5; D gene: TRBD1; V gene: TRBV20-1
CDR3 protein: CASSIDLRDRNEQYF; CDR3 DNA: TGTGCCAGTAGTATAGACCTCCGGGACAGAAACGAGCAGTACTTC; clone size: NA; J gene: TRBJ2-7; D gene: TRBD1; V gene: TRBV19
CDR3 protein: CTTSSPPGTGAYEQYF; CDR3 DNA: TGTACTACTTCGTCTCCTCCCGGGACAGGGGCCTACGAGCAGTACTTC; clone size: NA; J gene: TRBJ2-7; D gene: TRBD1; V gene: TRBV28
CDR3 protein: CASSEGGGYYEQYF; CDR3 DNA: TGCGCCAGCAGTGAGGGGGGCGGGTACTACGAGCAGTACTTC; clone size: NA; J gene: TRBJ2-7; D gene: NA; V gene: TRBV10-2
CDR3 protein: CAISASEGYEQYF; CDR3 DNA: TGTGCCATCAGTGCGTCGGAGGGCTACGAGCAGTACTTC; clone size: NA; J gene: TRBJ2-7; D gene: NA; V gene: TRBV10-3
CDR3 protein: CASAHYRAYEQYF; CDR3 DNA: TGTGCCAGCGCCCATTACAGGGCCTACGAGCAGTACTTC; clone size: NA; J gene: TRBJ2-7; D gene: NA; V gene: TRBV7-2
CDR3 protein: CSARSGHEQYF; CDR3 DNA: TGCAGTGCCAGGTCCGGCCACGAGCAGTACTTC; clone size: few; J gene: TRBJ2-7; D gene: NA; V gene: TRBV20-1
CDR3 protein: CASSPYPTGGRHSYEQYF; CDR3 DNA: TGTGCCAGCAGTCCCTACCCGACAGGGGGCCGGCACTCCTACGAGCAGTACTTC; clone size: NA; J gene: TRBJ2-7; D gene: TRBD1; V gene: TRBV27
CDR3 protein: CASSPTGGNGYTF; CDR3 DNA: TGTGCCAGCAGCCCGACAGGGGGTAACGGCTACACCTTC; clone size: NA; J gene: TRBJ1-2; D gene: TRBD1; V gene: TRBV12-3/TRBV12-4
CDR3 protein: CASSQGSMGAHGYTF; CDR3 DNA: TGTGCCAGCAGCCAAGGAAGTATGGGGGCCCATGGCTACACCTTC; clone size: NA; J gene: TRBJ1-2; D gene: NA; V gene: TRBV3-1/TRBV3-2
CDR3 protein: CASWTSGGDEQFF; CDR3 DNA: TGTGCCAGCTGGACTAGCGGGGGGGATGAGCAGTTCTTC; clone size: NA; J gene: TRBJ2-1; D gene: TRBD2; V gene: TRBV13
CDR3 protein: CASSQDLLAGYLEQFF; CDR3 DNA: TGTGCCAGCAGCCAAGATCTCCTAGCGGGGTACCTCGAGCAGTTCTTC; clone size: NA; J gene: TRBJ2-1; D gene: TRBD2; V gene: TRBV3-1/TRBV3-2
CDR3 protein: CARTGAEAFF; CDR3 DNA: TGTGCCAGGACAGGGGCTGAAGCTTTCTTT; clone size: NA; J gene: TRBJ1-1; D gene: TRBD1; V gene: TRBV2
CDR3 protein: CASSPGVWRGGTDTQYF; CDR3 DNA: TGTGCCAGCAGCCCAGGGGTCTGGCGGGGGGGCACAGATACGCAGTATTTT; clone size: once; J gene: TRBJ2-3; D gene: TRBD2; V gene: TRBV7-6
CDR3 protein: CASSDRTRGETQYF; CDR3 DNA: TGTGCCAGCTCGGACAGGACCAGGGGAGAGACCCAGTACTTC; clone size: NA; J gene: TRBJ2-5; D gene: TRBD1; V gene: TRBV19
CDR3 protein: CAWSMTGVNQPQHF; CDR3 DNA: TGTGCCTGGAGCATGACAGGGGTCAATCAGCCCCAGCATTTT; clone size: NA; J gene: TRBJ1-5; D gene: TRBD1; V gene: TRBV30
CDR3 protein: CASSLRGQGGYGYTF; CDR3 DNA: TGTGCCAGCAGTTTAAGGGGACAGGGTGGCTATGGCTACACCTTC; clone size: NA; J gene: TRBJ1-2; D gene: TRBD1; V gene: TRBV27
CDR3 protein: CASSKVQASSYEQYF; CDR3 DNA: TGTGCCAGCAGCAAAGTCCAGGCGAGCTCCTACGAGCAGTACTTC; clone size: once; J gene: TRBJ2-7; D gene: NA; V gene: TRBV21-1
CDR3 protein: CASSRGRGKNEKLFF; CDR3 DNA: TGCGCCAGCAGCAGGGGCAGGGGAAAAAATGAAAAACTGTTTTTT; clone size: NA; J gene: TRBJ1-4; D gene: NA; V gene: TRBV5-1
CDR3 protein: CAISDRNQPQHF; CDR3 DNA: TGTGCCATTAGCGACAGGAATCAGCCCCAGCATTTT; clone size: NA; J gene: TRBJ1-5; D gene: NA; V gene: TRBV10-3
CDR3 protein: CASSPSRSAGEETQYF; CDR3 DNA: TGTGCCAGCAGCCCTAGTAGGTCGGCGGGGGAAGAGACCCAGTACTTC; clone size: NA; J gene: TRBJ2-5; D gene: TRBD2; V gene: TRBV5-4
CDR3 protein: CASSLNDRGRPNTEAFF; CDR3 DNA: TGTGCCAGCAGCTTAAACGACAGGGGGCGACCGAACACTGAAGCTTTCTTT; clone size: NA; J gene: TRBJ1-1; D gene: TRBD1; V gene: TRBV11-2
CDR3 protein: CASSQGVRVNEKLFF; CDR3 DNA: TGCGCCAGCAGCCAAGGGGTCAGGGTGAATGAAAAACTGTTTTTT; clone size: NA; J gene: TRBJ1-4; D gene: NA; V gene: TRBV4-1
CDR3 protein: CASSPRDREKLFF; CDR3 DNA: TGTGCCAGCAGCCCCAGGGATCGGGAAAAACTGTTTTTT; clone size: once; J gene: TRBJ1-4; D gene: NA; V gene: TRBV6-5